This entry concerns a single TCR beta chain. Its antigen is still unknown. No base qualities exist here, and no much larger clone lies one base off it. This entry belongs to a study of CD8+CD57+ T cells in acquired aplastic anemia (dated by TCRdb to 2017 to 2018). For context, the study as a whole: DNA extracted from sorted CD4+ and CD8+ cells had a mean of 3.2 ug, with a range of about 0.19 to 27.4 ug. CD8+CD57+ expansion was defined as a frequency above the mean frequency observed in healthy subjects.

The CDR3 contains 14 residues, cysteine and phenylalanine counted. Only the CDR3 DNA stays, 42 bases, in frame from base 1. The V and J ends are trimmed by 4 bases and 1 base, leaving 11 bases between them. The CDR1 and CDR2 encoded by the germline V gene are SGHRS and YFSETQ. TCR beta VDJ combination and CDR3 sequence profiling used genomic DNA as the template. An Illumina HiSeq 2000 was the platform used for TCR repertoire sequencing. Per the original workflow: TRBV/TRBJ rearrangement plots, CDR3 size and DJ length profiles, and Simpson's diversity index were used to evaluate the repertoires. The most abundant DNA sequence in the deep sequencing data was defined as the immunodominant clone. CDR3 amino acid sequences were screened for sharing across subjects and were compared with published repertoires and the VDJdb database. TCRdb trimmed public reads at Q25 via fastp, called clones via MiXCR and kept in-frame beta chains. Rows with a matching CDR3 protein are joined into one entry that keeps the most common DNA and genes. TCRdb assigned the V and J calls; the authors' analysis was not used. The sample has 200,000 to 250,000 distinct CDR3 sequences on record, roughly 50% of them singletons. 15% to 20% of the sample is held by the ten biggest clonotypes.

Flow cytometry had shown CD8+CD57+ cell expansion in the patients selected for sequencing. Severe acquired aplastic anemia was diagnosed in all patients according to International Study of Aplastic Anemia and Agranulocytosis and Camitta criteria. No therapy had been received by the patients at the time of blood sampling. TCR repertoires of sorted CD4+ and CD8+ blood T cells from severe aplastic anemia patients and healthy subjects were deep-sequenced in the study. Patients were enrolled in the USA under clinicaltrials.gov protocols 00001620, 01623167, 00001397, 00071045, 00081523 and 00961064. Ficoll-Paque density gradient centrifugation was used to isolate peripheral blood mononuclear cells. Before DNA extraction, CD4+ and CD8+ T cells were sorted with FACS or magnetic beads. General study outcomes and caveats: Fewer than 35 CD8+ CDR3 sequences were found to be shared between patients and controls, but these sequences appeared to be highly expressed in patients and within the immunodominant clones of the patients. CD8+ Simpson's diversity did not differ significantly between patients and healthy controls (P=0.060).

The sequenced material came from sorted CD4+, CD8+, or CD8+CD57+ T cells (not recorded which) from PBMCs. The clonotype originates from a human donor with aplastic anemia. Rearrangement joined TRBV5-1 to TRBJ1-1; a confident D gene designation cannot be given. The CDR3 protein is CASSRGDENTEAFF. The nucleotide sequence is given as TGCGCCAGCAGCCGAGGAGACGAGAACACTGAAGCTTTCTTT.